The clone carrying this T cell receptor (beta chain) came up many times. Its antigen is as yet unknown. V lost 4 bases and J lost 3; bases outside the gene matches: 7. In germline, CDR1 is SGHRS, CDR2 YFSETQ. The CDR3 totals 15 residues. This record belongs to a study of T-cell memory formation after mild COVID-19. Looking at the study overall: Largely, the TCR clusters proved donor specific.

Constant-segment primers and 5'RACE yielded cDNA libraries for TCR alpha and TCR beta, each carrying sample barcodes and UMIs. TCRdb itself ran the 5' RACE reads through MiXCR, one entry per CDR3 protein. The sample lists about 390,000 distinct CDR3 sequences; roughly 15% were seen once. Overall study results and limits: Some SARS-CoV-2-responding clones were already detected in memory before infection. There was a balanced CD4/CD8 profile in clones contracting day 15 to 85, and later expanders leaned CD4+.

This chain uses TRBV5-1 with TRBJ2-3, with 8 positions matching TRBD1. This TCR derives from a man aged 18 to 30 who had mild COVID-19 (a few samples of this study predate the infection). Cell type and time point are not known. The sample taken for sequencing was PBMCs or a T cell subset sorted from them (not recorded which). CDR3 nucleotides: TGCGCCAGCAGCGAGAGCGGACAGGGAACAGATACGCAGTATTTT. As protein: CASSESGQGTDTQYF.